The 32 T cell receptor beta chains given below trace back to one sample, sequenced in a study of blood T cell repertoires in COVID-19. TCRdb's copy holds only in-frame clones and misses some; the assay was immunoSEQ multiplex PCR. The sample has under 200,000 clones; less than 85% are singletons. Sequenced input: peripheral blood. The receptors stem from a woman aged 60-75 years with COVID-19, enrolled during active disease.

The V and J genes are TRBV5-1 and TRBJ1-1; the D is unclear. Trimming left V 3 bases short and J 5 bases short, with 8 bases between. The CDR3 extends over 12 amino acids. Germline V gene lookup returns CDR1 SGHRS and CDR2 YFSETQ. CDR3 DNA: TGCGCCAGCAGCTCGGGGATAACTGAAGCTTTCTTT. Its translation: CASSSGITEAFF.

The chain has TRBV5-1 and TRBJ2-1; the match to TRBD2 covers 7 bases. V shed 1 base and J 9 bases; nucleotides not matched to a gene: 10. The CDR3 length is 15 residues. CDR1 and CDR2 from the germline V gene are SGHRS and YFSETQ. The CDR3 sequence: CASSLWAGVATEQFF. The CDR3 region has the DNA TGCGCCAGCAGCTTGTGGGCGGGAGTCGCCACTGAGCAGTTCTTC.

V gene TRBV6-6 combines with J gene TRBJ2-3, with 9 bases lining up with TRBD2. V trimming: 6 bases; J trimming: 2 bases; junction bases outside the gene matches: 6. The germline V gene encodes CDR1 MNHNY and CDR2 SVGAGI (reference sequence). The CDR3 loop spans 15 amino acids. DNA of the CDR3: TGTGCCAGCAGCCCAGCGGGAGGTAACACAGATACGCAGTATTTT. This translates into CASSPAGGNTDTQYF.

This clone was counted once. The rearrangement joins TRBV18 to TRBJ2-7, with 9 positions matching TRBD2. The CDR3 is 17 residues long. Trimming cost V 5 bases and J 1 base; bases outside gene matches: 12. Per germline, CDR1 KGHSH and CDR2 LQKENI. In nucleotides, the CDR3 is TGTGCCAGCTCATACAACATGGCGGCGGGAGGGTCCTACGAGCAGTACTTC. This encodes CASSYNMAAGGSYEQYF.

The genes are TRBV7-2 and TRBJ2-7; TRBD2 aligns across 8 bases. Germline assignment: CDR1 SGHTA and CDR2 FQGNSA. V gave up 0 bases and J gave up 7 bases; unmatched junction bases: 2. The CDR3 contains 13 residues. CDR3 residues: CASSLAASGEQYV. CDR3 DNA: TGTGCCAGCAGCTTAGCGGCTAGCGGGGAGCAGTACGTC.

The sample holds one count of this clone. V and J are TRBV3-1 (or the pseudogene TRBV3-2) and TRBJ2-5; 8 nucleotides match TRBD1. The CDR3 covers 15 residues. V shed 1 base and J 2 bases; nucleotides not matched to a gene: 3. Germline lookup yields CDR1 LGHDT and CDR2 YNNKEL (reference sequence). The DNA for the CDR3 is TGTGCCAGCAGCCAAGTGACAGGGGTACAAGAGACCCAGTACTTC. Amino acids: CASSQVTGVQETQYF.

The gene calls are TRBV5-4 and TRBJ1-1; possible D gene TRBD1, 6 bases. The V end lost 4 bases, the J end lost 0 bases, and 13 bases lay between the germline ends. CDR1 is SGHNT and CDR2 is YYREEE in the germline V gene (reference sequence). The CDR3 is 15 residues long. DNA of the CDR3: TGTGCCAGCAGCGAGACAGGAATCATGAACACTGAAGCTTTCTTT. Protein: CASSETGIMNTEAFF.

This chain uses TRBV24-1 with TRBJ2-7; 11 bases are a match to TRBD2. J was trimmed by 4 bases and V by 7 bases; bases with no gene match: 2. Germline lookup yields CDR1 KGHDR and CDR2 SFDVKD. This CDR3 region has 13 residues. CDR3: CATSGTSGYEQYF. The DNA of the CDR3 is TGTGCCACCAGCGGGACTAGCGGTTACGAGCAGTACTTC.

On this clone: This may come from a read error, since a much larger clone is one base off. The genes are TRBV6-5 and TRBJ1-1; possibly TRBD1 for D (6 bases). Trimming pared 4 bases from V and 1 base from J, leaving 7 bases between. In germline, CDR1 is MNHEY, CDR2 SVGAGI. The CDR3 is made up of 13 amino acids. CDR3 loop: CASSSTGNTEAFF. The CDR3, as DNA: TGTGCCAGCAGTTCGACAGGGAACACTGAAGCTTTCTTT.

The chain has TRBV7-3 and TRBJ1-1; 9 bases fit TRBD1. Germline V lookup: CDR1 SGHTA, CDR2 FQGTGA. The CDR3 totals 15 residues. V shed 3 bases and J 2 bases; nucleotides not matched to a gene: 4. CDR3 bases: TGTGCCAGCAGCTTCTCGGGACAGGGAAACACTGAAGCTTTCTTT. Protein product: CASSFSGQGNTEAFF.

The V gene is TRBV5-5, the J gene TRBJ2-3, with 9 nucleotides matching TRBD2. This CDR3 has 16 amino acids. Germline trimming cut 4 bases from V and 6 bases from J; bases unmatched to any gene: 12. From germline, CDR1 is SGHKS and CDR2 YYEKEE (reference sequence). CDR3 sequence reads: CASSPGPSGAVDTQYF. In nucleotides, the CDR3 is TGTGCCAGCAGCCCGGGACCTAGCGGGGCGGTGGATACGCAGTATTTT.

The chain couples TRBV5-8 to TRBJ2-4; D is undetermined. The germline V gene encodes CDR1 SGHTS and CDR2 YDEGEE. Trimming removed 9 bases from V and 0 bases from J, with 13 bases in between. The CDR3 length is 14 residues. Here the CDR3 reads CATAPQLAKNIQYF. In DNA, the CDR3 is TGTGCCACCGCTCCTCAACTAGCCAAAAACATTCAGTACTTC.

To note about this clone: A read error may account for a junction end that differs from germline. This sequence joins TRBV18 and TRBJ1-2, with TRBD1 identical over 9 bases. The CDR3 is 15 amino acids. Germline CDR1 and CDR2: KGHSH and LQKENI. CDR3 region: CASASDLRTGDSTAF. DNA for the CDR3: TGTGCCAGCGCATCCGATCTTAGGACAGGGGATTCCACGGCCTTC.

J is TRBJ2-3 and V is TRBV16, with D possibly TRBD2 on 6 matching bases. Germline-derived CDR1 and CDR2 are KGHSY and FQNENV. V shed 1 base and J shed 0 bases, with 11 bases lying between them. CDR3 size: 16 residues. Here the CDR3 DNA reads TGTGCCAGCAGCCAATTTGGCGGGACGAGCACAGATACGCAGTATTTT. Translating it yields CASSQFGGTSTDTQYF.

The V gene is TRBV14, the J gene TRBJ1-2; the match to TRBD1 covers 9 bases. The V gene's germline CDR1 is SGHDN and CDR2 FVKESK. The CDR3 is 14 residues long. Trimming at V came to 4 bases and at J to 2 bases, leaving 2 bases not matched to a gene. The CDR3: CASSLGTGNYGYTF. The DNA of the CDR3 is TGTGCCAGCAGCCTCGGGACAGGGAACTATGGCTACACCTTC.

CDR3 amino acids: CASRTVAGTGVQYEQYF. The CDR3 nucleotides read TGTGCCAGCAGGACCGTAGCTGGGACAGGGGTTCAGTACGAGCAGTACTTC. The rearrangement links TRBV5-5 to TRBJ2-7; 10 positions agree with TRBD1. The CDR3 has 17 amino acids. In germline, CDR1 is SGHKS, CDR2 YYEKEE (reference sequence). V lost 5 bases to trimming and J lost 4 bases; unmatched junction nucleotides: 15.

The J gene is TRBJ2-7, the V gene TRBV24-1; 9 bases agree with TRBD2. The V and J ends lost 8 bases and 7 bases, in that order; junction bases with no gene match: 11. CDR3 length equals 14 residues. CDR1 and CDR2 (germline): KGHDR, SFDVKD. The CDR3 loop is CATKSGGPVWEQYV. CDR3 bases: TGTGCCACCAAAAGCGGGGGGCCGGTTTGGGAGCAGTACGTC.

CDR3 DNA sequence: TGTGCCAGCAGACGACTGACAGGATACGAGCAGTACTTC. Amino acid sequence: CASRRLTGYEQYF. This chain links TRBV6-5 with TRBJ2-7, with D perhaps matching TRBD1 (6 bases). Germline loops: CDR1 MNHEY, CDR2 SVGAGI. This CDR3 spans 13 amino acids. V dropped 6 bases and J dropped 4 bases, with 13 bases sitting between them.

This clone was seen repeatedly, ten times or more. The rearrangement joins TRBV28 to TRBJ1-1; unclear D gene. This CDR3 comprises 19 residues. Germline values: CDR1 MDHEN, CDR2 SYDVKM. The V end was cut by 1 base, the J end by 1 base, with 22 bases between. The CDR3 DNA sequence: TGTGCCAGCAGTTTATTTGGGGTGATCGTTTGGGGAGAGAACACTGAAGCTTTCTTT. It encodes CASSLFGVIVWGENTEAFF.

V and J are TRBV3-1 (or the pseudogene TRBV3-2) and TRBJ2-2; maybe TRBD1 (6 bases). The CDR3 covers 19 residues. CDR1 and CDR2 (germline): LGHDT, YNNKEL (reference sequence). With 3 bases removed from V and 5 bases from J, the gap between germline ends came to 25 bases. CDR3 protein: CASSHVDRARGFPTGELFF. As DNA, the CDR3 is TGTGCCAGCAGCCATGTCGATCGGGCCAGGGGCTTTCCGACCGGGGAGCTGTTTTTT.

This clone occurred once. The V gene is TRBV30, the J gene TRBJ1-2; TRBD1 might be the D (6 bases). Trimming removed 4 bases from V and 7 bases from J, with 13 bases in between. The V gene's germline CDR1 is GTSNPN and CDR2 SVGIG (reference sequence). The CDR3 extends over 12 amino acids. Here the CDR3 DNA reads TGTGCCTGGAATATGGGGGCGGGTGGCTACACCTTC. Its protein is CAWNMGAGGYTF.

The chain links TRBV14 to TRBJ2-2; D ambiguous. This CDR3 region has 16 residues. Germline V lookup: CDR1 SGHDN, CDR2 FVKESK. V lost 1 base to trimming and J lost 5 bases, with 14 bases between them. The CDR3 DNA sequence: TGTGCCAGCAGCCAAGTCGGGTCGCTGGTTACCGGGGAGCTGTTTTTT. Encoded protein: CASSQVGSLVTGELFF.

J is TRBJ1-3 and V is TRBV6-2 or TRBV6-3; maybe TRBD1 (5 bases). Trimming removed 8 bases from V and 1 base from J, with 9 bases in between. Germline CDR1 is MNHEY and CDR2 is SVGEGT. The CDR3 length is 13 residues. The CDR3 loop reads CASGRQSGNTIYF. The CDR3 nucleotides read TGTGCCAGCGGCCGACAGTCTGGAAACACCATATATTTT.

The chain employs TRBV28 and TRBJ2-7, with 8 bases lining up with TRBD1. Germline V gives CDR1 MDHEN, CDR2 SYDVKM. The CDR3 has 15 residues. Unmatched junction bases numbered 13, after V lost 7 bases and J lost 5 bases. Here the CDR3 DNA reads TGTGCCAGCAACCAGGCGGGACAGGCCCGCCACGAGCAGTACTTC. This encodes CASNQAGQARHEQYF.

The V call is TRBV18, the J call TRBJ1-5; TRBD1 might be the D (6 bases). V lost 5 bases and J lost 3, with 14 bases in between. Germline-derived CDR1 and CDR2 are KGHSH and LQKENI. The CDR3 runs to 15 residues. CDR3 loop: CASSVTGYVNQPQHF. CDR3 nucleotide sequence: TGTGCCAGCTCAGTCACAGGGTATGTCAATCAGCCCCAGCATTTT. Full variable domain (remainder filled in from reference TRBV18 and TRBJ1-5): NAGVMQNPRHLVRRRGQEARLRCSPMKGHSHVYWYRQLPEEGLKFMVYLQKENIIDESGMPKERFSAEFPKEGPSILRIQQVVRGDSAAYFCASSVTGYVNQPQHFGDGTRLSIL.

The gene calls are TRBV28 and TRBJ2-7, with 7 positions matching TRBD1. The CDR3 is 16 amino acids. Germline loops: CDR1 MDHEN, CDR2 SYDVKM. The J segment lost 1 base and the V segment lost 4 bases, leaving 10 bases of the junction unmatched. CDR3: CASSSGSRQGSYEQYF. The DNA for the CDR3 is TGTGCCAGCAGTTCTGGGTCCCGACAGGGTTCCTACGAGCAGTACTTC.

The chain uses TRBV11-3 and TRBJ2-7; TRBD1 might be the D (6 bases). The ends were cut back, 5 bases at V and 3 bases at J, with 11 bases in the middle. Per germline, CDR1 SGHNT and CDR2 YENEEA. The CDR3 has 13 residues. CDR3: CASSDRTNYEQYF. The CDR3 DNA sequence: TGTGCCAGCAGCGACAGGACAAACTACGAGCAGTACTTC.

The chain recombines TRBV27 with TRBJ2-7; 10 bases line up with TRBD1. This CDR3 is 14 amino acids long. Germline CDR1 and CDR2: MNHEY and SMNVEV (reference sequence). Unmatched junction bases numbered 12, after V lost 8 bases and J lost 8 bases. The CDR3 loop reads CASALWGQGWKQYF. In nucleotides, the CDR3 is TGTGCCAGCGCCCTATGGGGACAGGGGTGGAAGCAGTACTTC.

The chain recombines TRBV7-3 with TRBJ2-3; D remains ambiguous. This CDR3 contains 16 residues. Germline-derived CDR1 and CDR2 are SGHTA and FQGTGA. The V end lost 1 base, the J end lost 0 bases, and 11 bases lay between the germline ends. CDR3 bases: TGTGCCAGCAGCTTAAATCCCCCCCAAAGCACAGATACGCAGTATTTT. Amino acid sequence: CASSLNPPQSTDTQYF.

The CDR3 loop is CSVAGLAGGPSTGELFF. The CDR3 DNA reads as TGCAGCGTTGCGGGACTAGCGGGGGGGCCTTCCACCGGGGAGCTGTTTTTT. J is TRBJ2-2 and V is TRBV29-1; 16 bases match TRBD2. Germline lookup yields CDR1 SQVTM and CDR2 ANQGSEA. V lost 4 bases to trimming and J lost 4 bases; unmatched junction nucleotides: 6. The CDR3 spans 17 residues.

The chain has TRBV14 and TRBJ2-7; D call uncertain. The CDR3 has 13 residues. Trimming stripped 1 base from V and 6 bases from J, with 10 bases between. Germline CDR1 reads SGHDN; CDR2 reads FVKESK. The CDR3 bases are TGTGCCAGCAGCCAAGCTTTTGGCGGCGAGCAGTACTTC. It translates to CASSQAFGGEQYF.

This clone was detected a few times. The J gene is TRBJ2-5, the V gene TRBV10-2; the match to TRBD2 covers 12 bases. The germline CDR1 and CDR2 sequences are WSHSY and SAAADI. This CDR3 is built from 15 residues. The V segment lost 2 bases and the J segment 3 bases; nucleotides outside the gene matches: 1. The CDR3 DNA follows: TGCGCCAGCAGTGAGCTAGCGGGGGGGGAAGAGACCCAGTACTTC. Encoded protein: CASSELAGGEETQYF.